This TCR beta chain stems from a study of CD8+CD57+ T cells in acquired aplastic anemia. Genomic DNA provided the template from which TCR beta VDJ and CDR3 profiles were obtained. TCRdb ran MiXCR on the reads and lists one entry per CDR3 protein. Here the sample spans under 500,000 distinct CDR3 sequences, around 30% being singletons. Sequenced patients had shown CD8+CD57+ cell expansion by flow cytometry. Patients were treatment-naive when blood was sampled. Germline V gives CDR1 DFQATT, CDR2 SNEGSKA (reference sequence). CDR3 size: 16 residues. J lost 3 bases, V lost 3 bases, and 11 bases had no gene match.

The chain recombines TRBV20-1 with TRBJ2-7, with 10 bases lining up with TRBD2. The sequenced material came from sorted CD4+, CD8+, or CD8+CD57+ T cells (not recorded which) from PBMCs. The clonotype originates from a human donor with aplastic anemia. The CDR3 region has the DNA TGCAGTGCTAGTCCCCCTAGCGGGAGCTATATCTACGAGCAGTACTTC. Its protein product is CSASPPSGSYIYEQYF.